The rows below give T cell receptor beta chains drawn from one sample of a study of T-cell reconstitution after alpha-beta-depleted transplantation in children. TCRdb recomputed calls from the PCR reads with MiXCR, one row per CDR3 protein. The table has about 980,000 distinct CDR3 sequences, roughly 29% seen once. The sample in question was PBMCs, mostly from graft donor cells, obtained 360 days after TCRalphabeta/CD19-depleted stem cell transplant. The receptors here all came from a boy under two years old who had a stem cell transplant for SCID, so the T cells may come from the graft donor. Both conserved end residues are part of each CDR3. Each record gives: J gene, clone size, CDR3 length, V gene, D gene, CDR3 protein, CDR3 DNA. D genes are given only for firm matches. Clone size is not always given. Where it is, it says once, few, many or a class for expanded clones.

TRBJ1-3 . 15 TRBV9 . CASSVVGEAGNTIYF TGTGCCAGCAGCGTAGTAGGGGAGGCCGGAAACACCATATATTTT
TRBJ1-5 . 14 TRBV7-2 . CASSFGSRDQPQHF TGTGCCAGCAGCTTTGGGTCGAGAGATCAGCCCCAGCATTTT
TRBJ1-1 few 15 TRBV2 . CASTPDKGWNTEAFF TGTGCCAGCACCCCAGACAAGGGTTGGAACACTGAAGCTTTCTTT
TRBJ1-1 . 17 TRBV5-1 . CASSFYPGQIMNTEAFF TGCGCCAGCAGCTTCTACCCTGGACAGATCATGAACACTGAAGCTTTCTTT
TRBJ2-5 few 16 TRBV7-2 . CASSLALGVVGETQYF TGTGCCAGCAGCTTAGCTCTTGGGGTAGTCGGGGAGACCCAGTACTTC
TRBJ1-1 once 16 TRBV2 TRBD1 CARLSQYMDRDTEAFF TGTGCCAGATTGTCCCAGTATATGGACAGGGACACTGAAGCTTTCTTT
TRBJ1-3 few 15 TRBV20-1 . CSAVGAGSSGNTIYF TGCAGTGCCGTCGGCGCAGGGAGCTCTGGAAACACCATATATTTT
TRBJ1-2 . 14 TRBV28 . CASSFGYSNYGYTF TGTGCCAGCAGTTTTGGTTATTCGAACTATGGCTACACCTTC
TRBJ1-5 once 13 TRBV5-6 . CASSFRENQPQHF TGTGCCAGCAGCTTTCGGGAAAATCAGCCCCAGCATTTT
TRBJ2-3 . 16 TRBV7-2 TRBD2 CASSSLPGLALDTQYF TGTGCCAGCAGCTCGCTTCCGGGACTAGCATTAGATACGCAGTATTTT
TRBJ2-7 . 14 TRBV12-3/TRBV12-4 . CASSSDWQGYEQYF TGTGCCAGCAGTTCGGACTGGCAAGGGTACGAGCAGTACTTC
TRBJ1-6 once 16 TRBV12-3/TRBV12-4 TRBD1 CASSLGTGTDNSPLHF TGTGCCAGCAGTTTGGGGACCGGGACAGATAATTCACCCCTCCACTTT
TRBJ2-2 few 17 TRBV9 . CASSPTGYVGDTGELFF TGTGCCAGCAGCCCAACAGGCTACGTTGGGGACACCGGGGAGCTGTTTTTT